This TCR beta chain was found in a study of blood T cell repertoires in COVID-19. The wider study: T cells, B-cell-depleted T cells, or PBMCs provided the cDNA or gDNA that served as material.

CDR1 SNHLY and CDR2 FYNNEI come from the germline V gene. The CDR3 covers 15 residues. V dropped 1 base and J dropped 2 bases, with 12 bases sitting between them. Only in-frame clones appear in the TCRdb table, and some are missing; sequencing was by immunoSEQ multiplex PCR. The sample contains tens of thousands of clones, roughly 90% of which appear only once. The J gene is TRBJ2-7, the V gene TRBV2; a weak D match, TRBD1 (6 bases). The sequenced sample consisted of peripheral blood. This TCR came from a man in his sixties with acute or convalescent COVID-19. The CDR3 DNA is TGTGCCAGCAGTGAAGTTCGGCAGGGGCCCTACGAGCAGTACTTC. Its protein product is CASSEVRQGPYEQYF.